This TCR beta chain was captured by sequencing in a study of T-cell reconstitution after alpha-beta-depleted transplantation in children. Whole-study findings and limits: Where some patients showed high TCRbeta diversity at day 60, it came from recipient T cells and thymic progenitors that had survived. Hyperexpanded clones declined; after one year, newly produced T cells mostly supplied diversity. Reports say that about two months after transplant, the alpha-beta T cells came out of several hundred graft clones that had expanded.

TCRbeta library construction was performed incorporating unique molecular identifiers. TCRdb re-called the PCR reads with MiXCR, one entry per CDR3 protein. Among 500,000 or so distinct CDR3 sequences, 10% to 12% were seen once, and the ten largest hold 13% to 15%. Comments on this clonotype: What it binds is unknown.

This CDR3 comprises 15 residues. Trimming removed 5 bases at V and 7 bases at J, with 18 bases between. In germline, CDR1 is SEHNR, CDR2 FQNEAQ (reference sequence). The V and J genes are TRBV7-9 and TRBJ1-5; possibly TRBD1 for D (6 bases). The TCR comes from a female patient aged 2-15 years who had a stem cell transplant for aplastic anemia, so the T cells may come from the graft donor. The sequenced sample was PBMCs, mostly from graft donor cells, obtained 180 days after TCRalphabeta/CD19-depleted stem cell transplant. CDR3 protein: CASSPTQGPPQPQHF. CDR3 DNA: TGTGCCAGCAGCCCCACACAGGGTCCTCCGCAGCCCCAGCATTTT.